This T cell receptor (beta chain) came from a study of vaccination and CD4 T cells after COVID-19. Study context: Six males and four females, two Hispanic, made up the convalescents.

CDR1 and CDR2 (germline): MGHRA, YSYEKL. CDR3 length equals 16 residues. Trimming stripped 5 bases from V and 0 bases from J, with 16 bases between. Described treatment: roughly nine-day PBMC culture with coronavirus spike peptide pools or control peptides (ViraFEST assay). TCR sequencing followed the expansion of antigen-specific T cells with peptide pools in ViraFEST. Negative selection purified CD4+ T cells after 10 days of culture. The Oncomine TCR Beta short-read assay was applied to DNA of cultured CD4+ T cells. MiXCR, run by TCRdb on the PCR reads, gives a single entry per CDR3 protein. The sample contains over 3,500 distinct CDR3 sequences, more than 20% of which appear only once. A word on this clonotype: The antigen is undetermined.

This receptor was obtained from a human donor who had recovered from COVID-19. Sequenced material: CD4+ T cells from blood, cultured in vitro. This chain uses TRBV4-1 with TRBJ1-1; possible D gene TRBD1, 5 bases. DNA of the CDR3: TGCGCCAGCAGCTTGGGAACGGACACTTTGAACACTGAAGCTTTCTTT. Translation: CASSLGTDTLNTEAFF.